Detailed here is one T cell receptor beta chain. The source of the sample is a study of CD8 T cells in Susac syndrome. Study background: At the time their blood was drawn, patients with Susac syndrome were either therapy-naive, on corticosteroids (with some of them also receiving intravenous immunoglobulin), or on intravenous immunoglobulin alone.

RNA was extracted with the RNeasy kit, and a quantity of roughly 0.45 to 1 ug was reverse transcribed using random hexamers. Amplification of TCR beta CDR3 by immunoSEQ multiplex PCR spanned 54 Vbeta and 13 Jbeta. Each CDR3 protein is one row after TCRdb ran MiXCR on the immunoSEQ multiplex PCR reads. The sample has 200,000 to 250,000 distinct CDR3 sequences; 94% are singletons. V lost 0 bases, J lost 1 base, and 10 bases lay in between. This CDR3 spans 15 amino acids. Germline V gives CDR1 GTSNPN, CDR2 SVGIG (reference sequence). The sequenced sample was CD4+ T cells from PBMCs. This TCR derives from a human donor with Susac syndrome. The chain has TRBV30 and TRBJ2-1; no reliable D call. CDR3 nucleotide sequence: TGTGCCTGGAGTGTAAAGCGCGGTTCCTACAATGAGCAGTTCTTC. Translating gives CAWSVKRGSYNEQFF.